The rows below give T cell receptor beta chains drawn from one sample of a study of T cell repertoires in cytomegalovirus infection. TCRdb redid the calling of the reads with MiXCR, one entry per CDR3 protein. Here the sample spans about 98,000 distinct CDR3 sequences, approximately 17% being singletons. The sequencing sample was made of PBMCs. The receptors come from a human donor in good health (CMV status not recorded). Some clones in this sample may be carry-over from other donors' samples. The CDR3 runs from the conserved cysteine through the conserved F or W. The order of the fields is V gene, J gene, D gene, CDR3 protein. D genes are given only for firm matches.

>TRBV7-6|TRBJ1-4|.
CASSPEGQTNEKLFF
>TRBV29-1|TRBJ2-7|.
CSVEDAGPGRYF
>TRBV7-2|TRBJ2-1|.
CASSSGPGNEQFF
>TRBV28|TRBJ2-3|TRBD1
CATGTVTDTQYF
>TRBV6-1|TRBJ2-2|TRBD1
CASSDGTDNTGELFF
>TRBV7-8|TRBJ1-2|TRBD1
CASSPGQGASGYTF
>TRBV7-2|TRBJ2-3|TRBD2
CASSGSGGAADTQYF
>TRBV4-1|TRBJ1-2|.
CASSQDSGGPGGYTF
>TRBV7-2|TRBJ2-4|TRBD1
CASSPDRGANIQYF
>TRBV20-1|TRBJ1-6|TRBD1
CSARDQTGSRSPLHF
>TRBV20-1|TRBJ2-7|TRBD2
CSASLAGGGSDEQYF
>TRBV5-4|TRBJ2-1|TRBD2
CASSIAGGPSNEQFF
>TRBV4-2|TRBJ2-5|TRBD2
CASSSGGAQETQYF
>TRBV2|TRBJ2-5|TRBD2
CASSYLAGGPQQETQYF
>TRBV7-6|TRBJ2-7|.
CASSLGQGAYEQYF
>TRBV7-3|TRBJ2-1|TRBD2
CASSLTAGGAYSSYNEQFF
>TRBV20-1|TRBJ1-2|.
CSAGPREGAGGYTF
>TRBV10-3|TRBJ1-2|.
CAISESMVLLRGNYGYTF
>TRBV7-2|TRBJ1-2|.
CASGTRVYGYTF
>TRBV2|TRBJ2-1|.
CASSESGLEQFF
>TRBV7-2|TRBJ2-7|.
CASSLDHASREQYF
>TRBV18|TRBJ2-4|.
CASSPSGPQGQYF
>TRBV7-3|TRBJ2-1|TRBD1
CASSLLGQGYNEQFF
>TRBV28|TRBJ1-5|.
CASSLVQGGRQPQHF
>TRBV12-3/TRBV12-4|TRBJ2-6|.
CASSNPTETGANVLTF
>TRBV7-2|TRBJ2-7|.
CASSRSDSRYEQYF
>TRBV7-6|TRBJ1-2|.
CASSHKDSRADGYTF
>TRBV5-4|TRBJ1-1|.
CASSFGTAMNTEAFF
>TRBV29-1|TRBJ2-2|TRBD1
CSGRTGDGTGELFF
>TRBV4-1|TRBJ2-7|.
CASSQDRPSSYEQYF
>TRBV5-1|TRBJ2-3|TRBD1
CASSQGTGRVDTQYF